This T cell receptor beta chain came from a study of vaccination and CD4 T cells after COVID-19. Study context: In culture, cells were exposed to overlapping spike peptides from SARS-CoV-2, HCoV-NL63, HCoV-OC43 and HCoV-229E.

This clonotype was observed a handful of times. Its antigen is unidentified. CDR1 MNHEY and CDR2 SVGAGI come from the germline V gene. The ends were cut back, 3 bases at V and 5 bases at J, with 11 bases in the middle. The CDR3 contains 13 residues. CD4+ T cells that had been cultured provided DNA sequenced with the Oncomine TCR Beta short-read assay. DNA came from CD4+ T cells after culture. TCRdb independently ran MiXCR on the PCR reads; one entry per CDR3 protein. The table includes about 9,500 distinct CDR3 sequences, 48% detected once. Treatment: roughly 11-day PBMC culture with coronavirus spike peptide pools or control peptides (ViraFEST assay). Ahead of the COVID-19 pandemic (2011-2018), the CD4+ T cells of the unexposed donor were collected. For ViraFEST, peptide pools expanded antigen-specific T cells, after which the TCRs were sequenced. Peptide pools at roughly 10 ug/ml, together with 10 IU/ml IL-2, were added to cultures of around 2.2 million PBMCs per well.

Sequenced material: CD4+ T cells from blood, cultured in vitro. The V call is TRBV6-5, the J call TRBJ2-7; D may be TRBD2 (5 bases). This clonotype originated in a human donor in good health. CDR3 loop: CASSYIAGNEQYF. CDR3 in DNA: TGTGCCAGCAGTTATATCGCCGGGAACGAGCAGTACTTC.